Sequencing of this T cell receptor (beta chain) was carried out in a study of response to subunit inactivated influenza vaccine. Study results and caveats: The authors put forward the suggestion that each seasonal influenza vaccination may bring in only a limited number of new T cells.

Germline assignment: CDR1 SGHTA and CDR2 FQGNSA. The CDR3 extends over 16 amino acids. V lost 5 bases, J lost 0 bases, and 14 bases lay in between. This clonotype was detected a few times. Its antigen is not known. TCRdb analysed the RT-PCR reads with MiXCR anew, one entry per CDR3 protein. The repertoire has around 750,000 distinct CDR3 sequences, less than 25% of them found once; the top ten carry about a tenth. The input for sequencing was PBMCs from blood, taken approximately 5 days after vaccination. The chain recombines TRBV7-2 with TRBJ1-3; D is unresolved. The sequence came from a middle-aged man who received an inactivated influenza vaccine. CDR3 region: CASSPTGPGSGNTIYF. The CDR3 nucleotides read TGTGCCAGCAGCCCTACGGGCCCCGGCTCTGGAAACACCATATATTTT.